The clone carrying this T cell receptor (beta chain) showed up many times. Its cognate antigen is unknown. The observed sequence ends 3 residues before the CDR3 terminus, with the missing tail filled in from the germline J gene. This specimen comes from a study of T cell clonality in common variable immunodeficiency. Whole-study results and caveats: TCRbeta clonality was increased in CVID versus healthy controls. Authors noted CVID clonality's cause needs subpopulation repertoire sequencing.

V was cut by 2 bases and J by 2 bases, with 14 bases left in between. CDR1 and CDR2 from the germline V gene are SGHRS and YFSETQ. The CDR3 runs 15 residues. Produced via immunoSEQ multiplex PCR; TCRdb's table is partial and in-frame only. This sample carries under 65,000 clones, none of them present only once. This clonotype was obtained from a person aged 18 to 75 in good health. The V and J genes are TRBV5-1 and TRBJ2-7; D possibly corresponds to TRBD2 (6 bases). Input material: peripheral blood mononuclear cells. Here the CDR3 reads CASSLVTSSTYEQYF. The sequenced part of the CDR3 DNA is TGCGCCAGCAGCTTAGTAACTAGCAGTACCTACGAG.